This T cell receptor beta chain was observed in a study of cytomegalovirus exposure and HLA in healthy donors. The overall study: Unique TCR beta sequences numbering approximately 120 million came from approximately 180 million T cells in an earlier analysis.

Amplification used 60 Vbeta primers and 13 Jbeta primers. This table comes from immunoSEQ multiplex PCR, and its TCRdb copy is limited to in-frame clones, with some not included. Here the sample spans about 160,000 clones, about 75% being singletons. CDR3 length equals 16 residues. The germline gives CDR1 MNHEY, CDR2 SMNVEV (reference sequence). V gave up 5 bases and J gave up 5 bases, with 18 bases separating them. Concerning this clone itself: Antigen: not known.

Study observations and caveats: In a later analysis, at a false discovery rate of 0.05, about 17,000 TCR beta sequences matched HLA alleles.

The clonotype comes from a female donor in good health and CMV-seronegative. Sequencing was performed on PBMCs. The chain employs TRBV27 and TRBJ2-2; tentatively, D is TRBD2 (6 bases). The CDR3 DNA sequence: TGTGCCAGCAGTGGGGGGTGGGGCAGTCGGACCGGGGAGCTGTTTTTT. This encodes CASSGGWGSRTGELFF.